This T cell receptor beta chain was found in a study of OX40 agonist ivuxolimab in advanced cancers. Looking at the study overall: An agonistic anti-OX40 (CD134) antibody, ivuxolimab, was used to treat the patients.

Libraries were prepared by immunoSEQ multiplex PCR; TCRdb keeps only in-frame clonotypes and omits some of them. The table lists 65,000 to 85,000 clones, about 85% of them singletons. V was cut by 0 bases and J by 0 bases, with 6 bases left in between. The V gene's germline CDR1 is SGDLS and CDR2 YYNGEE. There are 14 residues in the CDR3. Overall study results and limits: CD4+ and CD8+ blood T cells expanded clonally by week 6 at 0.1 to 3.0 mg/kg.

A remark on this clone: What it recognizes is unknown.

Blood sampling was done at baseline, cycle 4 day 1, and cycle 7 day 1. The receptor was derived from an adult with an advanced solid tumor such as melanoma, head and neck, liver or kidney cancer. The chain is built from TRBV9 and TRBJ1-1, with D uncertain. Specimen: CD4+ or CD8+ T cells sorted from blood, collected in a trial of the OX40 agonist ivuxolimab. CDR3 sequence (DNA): TGTGCCAGCAGCGTAGGGCACCTGAACACTGAAGCTTTCTTT. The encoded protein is CASSVGHLNTEAFF.